The 19 T cell receptor beta chains listed next were all sequenced from one sample in a study of vaccination and CD4 T cells after COVID-19 (dated by TCRdb to between 2021 and 2024). The protocol used for the library was PCR. The run used an Illumina iSeq 100. At the Johns Hopkins FTIC core, DNA from the cultured CD4+ T cells underwent TCR sequencing with the Oncomine TCR Beta short-read assay. Using fastp at Q25 and MiXCR, TCRdb reprocessed the public reads and kept productive beta chains. Each record represents a unique CDR3 protein, reported with the most common genes and DNA among its rows. This sample gives tens of thousands of distinct CDR3 sequences in total; 30% to 35% of them show up just once. The ten most abundant clones make up 12% of the sample. The treatment or condition tag for this specimen amounts to: roughly 11-day PBMC culture with coronavirus spike peptide pools or control peptides (ViraFEST assay).

These receptors lack a known antigen. The sequenced material came from cultured CD4+ T cells from blood. These receptor sequences come from a human donor with COVID-19.

This clonotype was detected a few times. The gene calls are TRBV19 and TRBJ2-1, with 13 bases identical to TRBD2. The V gene's germline CDR1 is LNHDA and CDR2 SQIVND (reference sequence). This CDR3 spans 17 amino acids. The V gene end was trimmed by 9 bases and the J gene end by 4 bases; junction bases not matched to a gene: 12. The CDR3 loop is CASSGLAGTSAYNEQFF. The CDR3 bases are TGTGCCAGCTCGGGACTAGCGGGGACATCAGCTTACAATGAGCAGTTCTTC. The whole variable domain, filled in from reference TRBV19 and TRBJ2-1, reads DGGITQSPKYLFRKEGQNVTLSCEQNLNHDAMYWYRQDPGQGLRLIYYSQIVNDFQKGDIAEGYSVSREKKESFPLTVTSAQKNPTAFYLCASSGLAGTSAYNEQFFGPGTRLTVL.

This clonotype has just a few counts. The V call is TRBV7-6, the J call TRBJ2-2; D not certain. Germline V gene sequence: CDR1 SGHVS, CDR2 FNYEAQ. CDR3 length equals 13 residues. V gave up 5 bases and J gave up 7 bases, with 11 bases separating them. The CDR3 nucleotides read TGTGCCAGCAGCCCCCTCATCTTCGGGGAGCTGTTTTTT. Translation: CASSPLIFGELFF. The full variable domain, completed using reference TRBV7-6 and TRBJ2-2, is GAGVSQSPRYKVTKRGQDVALRCDPISGHVSLYWYRQALGQGPEFLTYFNYEAQQDKSGLPNDRFSAERPEGSISTLTIQRTEQRDSAMYRCASSPLIFGELFFGEGSRLTVL.

This clonotype appeared a few times. The genes are TRBV5-6 and TRBJ2-7; 9 bases are a match to TRBD2. This CDR3 has 16 amino acids. With V trimmed by 3 bases and J by 3 bases, 10 bases remained unmatched. The V gene's germline CDR1 is SGHDT and CDR2 YYEEEE. CDR3 nucleotides: TGTGCCAGCAGCTGGGGATCCGGGACTAGCCACTACGAGCAGTACTTC. It is translated as CASSWGSGTSHYEQYF.

This clonotype was observed a few times. The V and J genes are TRBV7-2 and TRBJ1-2; D gene ambiguous. Germline assignment: CDR1 SGHTA and CDR2 FQGNSA. CDR3 size: 14 residues. Trimming removed 0 bases from V and 5 bases from J, with 10 bases in between. The CDR3 reads CASSLAGPEYGYTF. CDR3 nucleotide sequence: TGTGCCAGCAGCTTAGCAGGGCCGGAGTATGGCTACACCTTC.

Judged by abundance, this clonotype is medium-sized. J is TRBJ1-6 and V is TRBV7-9; no clear D. Per the germline V gene, CDR1 is SEHNR and CDR2 is FQNEAQ (reference sequence). The CDR3 contains 15 residues. The ends were cut back, 5 bases at V and 4 bases at J, with 12 bases in the middle. DNA of the CDR3: TGTGCCAGCAGCCAGGCGGGGATGTATAATTCACCCCTCCACTTT. Amino acids: CASSQAGMYNSPLHF.

There are a few counts of this clonotype. The rearrangement links TRBV20-1 to TRBJ2-7, with D uncertain. Germline CDR1 and CDR2: DFQATT and SNEGSKA (reference sequence). V lost 2 bases and J lost 4, with 9 bases in between. The CDR3 length is 12 residues. The CDR3 is CSARYYEYEQYF. CDR3 DNA: TGCAGTGCTAGATACTACGAATACGAGCAGTACTTC.

This CDR3 is CASSETGSYGYTF. In DNA form, the CDR3 reads TGTGCCAGCAGCGAGACAGGAAGCTATGGCTACACCTTC. The chain has TRBV9 and TRBJ1-2; TRBD1 might be the D (6 bases). Looked up from germline, CDR1 is SGDLS and CDR2 is YYNGEE. CDR3 size: 13 residues. V was trimmed by 3 bases and J by 4 bases, leaving 10 bases between them.

The chain couples TRBV6-2 or TRBV6-3 to TRBJ1-1; no clear D gene. Germline-derived CDR1 and CDR2 are MNHEY and SVGEGT. V gave up 7 bases and J gave up 3 bases, with 18 bases separating them. CDR3 length equals 15 residues. The CDR3 coding sequence is TGTGCCAGCATTACGGCCCCCCCAGGTGACACTGAAGCTTTCTTT. It codes for CASITAPPGDTEAFF.

In this sample, this clonotype turned up a few times. The rearrangement uses TRBV5-1 and TRBJ2-3; 7 nucleotides align to TRBD2. Germline V gives CDR1 SGHRS, CDR2 YFSETQ. The CDR3 has 15 residues. Trimming at V came to 1 base and at J to 2 bases, leaving 4 bases not matched to a gene. The CDR3 sequence is CASSLPSGYTDTQYF. As DNA, the CDR3 is TGCGCCAGCAGCTTGCCTAGCGGTTACACAGATACGCAGTATTTT.

The gene calls are TRBV2 and TRBJ2-1; D is unclear. Deletions cut 4 bases from V and 6 bases from J, with 1 base between. This CDR3 spans 10 amino acids. Germline CDR1 SNHLY, CDR2 FYNNEI. The CDR3 loop is CASSVNEQFF. As DNA, the CDR3 is TGTGCCAGCAGTGTCAATGAGCAGTTCTTC.

This chain links TRBV7-9 with TRBJ2-3; 9 bases align to TRBD1. The CDR3 spans 14 residues. J was trimmed by 4 bases and V by 4 bases; bases with no gene match: 3. The germline V gene encodes CDR1 SEHNR and CDR2 FQNEAQ (reference sequence). The CDR3 reads CASSSGQGPDTQYF. In DNA form, the CDR3 reads TGTGCCAGCAGCTCCGGACAGGGGCCAGATACGCAGTATTTT.

V gene TRBV6-1 combines with J gene TRBJ1-5, with D possibly matching TRBD1 (6 bases). Trimming removed 8 bases from V and 1 base from J, with 15 bases in between. CDR3 length: 15 residues. Per germline, CDR1 MNHNS and CDR2 SASEGT. CDR3 coding DNA: TGTGCCAGCCGAACCCCCACAGGGAGCAATCAGCCCCAGCATTTT. Translation: CASRTPTGSNQPQHF.

This chain links TRBV27 with TRBJ1-5, with D maybe TRBD1 (5 bases). V was shortened by 6 bases and J by 2 bases, with 20 bases between the two germline ends. The germline gives CDR1 MNHEY, CDR2 SMNVEV (reference sequence). CDR3 size: 17 residues. The DNA of the CDR3 is TGTGCCAGCAGGCTCCAGACGGGGGACGGAGGCAATCAGCCCCAGCATTTT. Residues: CASRLQTGDGGNQPQHF.

This chain links TRBV7-2 with TRBJ1-1, with a possible D match to TRBD1 (5 bases). The CDR3 is 18 amino acids. The germline gives CDR1 SGHTA, CDR2 FQGNSA. Between the trimmed V and J ends, which lost 5 bases and 1 base, there was a span of 23 bases. CDR3: CASSPRGVRDLGNTEAFF. In nucleotides, the CDR3 is TGTGCCAGCAGCCCCCGAGGTGTCAGGGACCTTGGGAACACTGAAGCTTTCTTT.

The chain has TRBV27 and TRBJ2-3, with D tentatively TRBD1 or TRBD2 (5 bases each). The V gene's germline CDR1 is MNHEY and CDR2 SMNVEV (reference sequence). The CDR3 covers 16 residues. Trimming took 7 bases from V and 13 from J, leaving 30 bases between them. The CDR3 protein is CASTYRRHPNPGQEYF. The CDR3 DNA follows: TGTGCCAGCACTTATCGCAGACATCCCAATCCGGGGCAAGAGTATTTT.

J is TRBJ2-3 and V is TRBV5-1, with D possibly being TRBD2 (5 bases). Deletions cut 4 bases from V and 4 bases from J, with 16 bases between. The CDR3 is made up of 15 amino acids. The germline V gene encodes CDR1 SGHRS and CDR2 YFSETQ. In DNA form, the CDR3 reads TGCGCCAGCAGCCCGGGGTCCATAGTAGCAGATACGCAGTATTTT. Amino acids: CASSPGSIVADTQYF. Variable domain in full (rest from reference TRBV5-1 and TRBJ2-3): KAGVTQTPRYLIKTRGQQVTLSCSPISGHRSVSWYQQTPGQGLQFLFEYFSETQRNKGNFPGRFSGRQFSNSRSEMNVSTLELGDSALYLCASSPGSIVADTQYFGPGTRLTVL.

The chain recombines TRBV6-2 or TRBV6-3 with TRBJ1-5; 7 nucleotides match TRBD1. V was pared by 6 bases and J by 2 bases, with 1 base of the junction left unmatched. The CDR3 sequence is 13 residues long. Germline loops: CDR1 MNHEY, CDR2 SVGEGT. CDR3 nucleotides: TGTGCCAGCAGAGGACAGGGCAATCAGCCCCAGCATTTT. Amino acids: CASRGQGNQPQHF.

This rearrangement joins TRBV24-1 to TRBJ2-3, with 7 bases aligning to TRBD1. Per the germline V gene, CDR1 is KGHDR and CDR2 is SFDVKD. This CDR3 comprises 15 residues. V lost 4 bases and J lost 1; bases outside the gene matches: 4. This CDR3 reads CATSEAGQGTDTQYF. The CDR3 DNA follows: TGTGCCACCAGTGAAGCCGGACAGGGCACAGATACGCAGTATTTT.

The V gene is TRBV20-1, the J gene TRBJ2-2; 8 bases align to TRBD1. The CDR3 is made up of 15 amino acids. V dropped 5 bases and J dropped 0; count of bases not matched to a gene: 5. Germline V gene sequence: CDR1 DFQATT, CDR2 SNEGSKA (reference sequence). The CDR3 bases are TGCAGTGCTGAGGGGACAGGAGCGAACACCGGGGAGCTGTTTTTT. It yields the protein CSAEGTGANTGELFF.